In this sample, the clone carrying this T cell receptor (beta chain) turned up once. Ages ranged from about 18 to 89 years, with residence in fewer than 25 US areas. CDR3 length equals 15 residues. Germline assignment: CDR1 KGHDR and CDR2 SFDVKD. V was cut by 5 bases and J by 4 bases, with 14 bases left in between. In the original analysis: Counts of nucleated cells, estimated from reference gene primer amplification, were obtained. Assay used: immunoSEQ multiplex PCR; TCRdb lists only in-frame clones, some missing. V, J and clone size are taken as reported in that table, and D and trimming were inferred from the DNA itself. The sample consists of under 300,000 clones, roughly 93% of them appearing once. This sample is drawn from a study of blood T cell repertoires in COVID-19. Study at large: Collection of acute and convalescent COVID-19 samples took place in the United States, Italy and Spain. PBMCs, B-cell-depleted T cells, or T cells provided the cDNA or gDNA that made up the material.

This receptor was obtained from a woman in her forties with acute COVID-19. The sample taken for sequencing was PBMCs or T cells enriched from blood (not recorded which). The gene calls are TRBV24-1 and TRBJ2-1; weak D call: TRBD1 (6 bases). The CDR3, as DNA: TGTGCCACCAGTGGGGGGCGAGGGGGATACAATGAGCAGTTCTTC. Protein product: CATSGGRGGYNEQFF.